These 24 T cell receptor beta chains came from one sample sequenced in a study of T cells in Graves' hyperthyroidism and ophthalmopathy. Regions amplified from RNA transcripts were the TCR beta CDR3 regions. The HTBI set primed first-round TCR CDR3 RT-PCR. MiXCR, applied by TCRdb to the multiplex PCR reads, yields one record per CDR3 protein. The profile shows some 50,000 distinct CDR3 sequences, 48% of them singletons. Sample: blood. The origin of the receptors is a woman between 45 and 60 years old with Graves' ophthalmopathy.

A note on this clonotype: This is likely a read error, given that the CDR3 carries no conserved phenylalanine or tryptophan at its end. No DNA is shown, since the ends of the CDR3 on it are uncertain; the CDR3 is the one TCRdb lists. The chain links TRBV5-1 to TRBJ2-7; TRBD2 reflects the table's D call only, with no check against the DNA. The CDR3 length is 13 residues, termini included. Per the germline V gene, CDR1 is SGHRS and CDR2 is YFSETQ. The CDR3 sequence: CASSLEGSGSVNT.

Worth noting for this clonotype: One junction end disagrees with the germline gene, perhaps due to a read error. This chain uses TRBV7-2 with TRBJ2-4; 8 bases fit TRBD2. The V gene's germline CDR1 is SGHTA and CDR2 FQGNSA. CDR3 length: 18 amino acids. The CDR3 DNA sequence: TGCGCCAGCAGCCGCACTGGAGCAGCGGGAGCGGCCAAAAACATTCAGTACTTC. This translates into CASSRTGAAGAAKNIQYF.

This clonotype was seen once. One junction end disagrees with the germline gene, perhaps due to a read error. The chain is built from TRBV7-7 and TRBJ2-7; TRBD1 agrees at 8 bases. The CDR3 totals 14 residues. The germline CDR1 and CDR2 sequences are SSHAT and FNYEAQ (reference sequence). The CDR3 protein is CASSLGTGVGEQYF. CDR3 DNA: TGTGCTAGCAGCTTAGGGACAGGAGTCGGCGAGCAGTACTTC.

The table lists this clonotype with many counts. V is TRBV20-1 and J is TRBJ2-3; 10 positions agree with TRBD2. J lost 0 bases, V lost 2 bases, and 8 bases had no gene match. The CDR3 loop spans 17 amino acids. From germline, CDR1 is DFQATT and CDR2 SNEGSKA (reference sequence). The CDR3 loop reads CSARPAGGTLSTDTQYF. The CDR3 DNA reads as TGCAGTGCTAGACCAGCGGGAGGGACCCTTAGCACAGATACGCAGTATTTT.

The gene calls are TRBV24-1 and TRBJ2-2; D remains unclear. V lost 3 bases to trimming and J lost 4 bases, with 14 bases between them. CDR3 length: 16 amino acids. Germline V lookup: CDR1 KGHDR, CDR2 SFDVKD. CDR3: CATSDMNPSSTGELFF. The DNA for the CDR3 is TGTGCCACCAGTGATATGAACCCTTCGAGCACCGGGGAGCTGTTTTTT.

Relative to its sample, this clonotype is medium-sized. The chain links TRBV10-3 to TRBJ1-4; D gene uncertain. V dropped 10 bases and J dropped 5 bases, with 11 bases sitting between them. This CDR3 has 12 residues. The germline CDR1 and CDR2 sequences are ENHRY and SYGVKD. CDR3 nucleotides: TGTGCCACTGGTGGCAGAAATGAAAAACTGTTTTTT. It codes for CATGGRNEKLFF.

The sample holds many counts of this clonotype. CDR3 sequence reads: CASRRGSFDEQYF. For the CDR3, the DNA is TGTGCCAGCAGGAGAGGGAGCTTCGACGAGCAGTACTTC. The V gene is TRBV28, the J gene TRBJ2-7, with a possible D match to TRBD2 (5 bases). The CDR3 runs 13 residues. Between the trimmed V and J ends, which lost 6 bases and 5 bases, there was a span of 14 bases. Germline V gene data show CDR1 as MDHEN and CDR2 as SYDVKM.

In this sample, this clonotype turned up many times. The chain has TRBV14 and TRBJ1-2; perhaps TRBD1 as D (6 bases). Trimming pared 3 bases from V and 5 bases from J, leaving 7 bases between. The CDR3 has 12 amino acids. Germline values: CDR1 SGHDN, CDR2 FVKESK. The chain's CDR3 is CASSQDSYGYTF. The CDR3, as DNA: TGTGCCAGCAGCCAGGACAGTTATGGCTACACCTTC.

This clonotype appeared many times. The chain uses TRBV5-1 and TRBJ2-5; TRBD1 matches at 8 bases. The CDR3 has 16 amino acids. Germline V gene data show CDR1 as SGHRS and CDR2 as YFSETQ. V shed 4 bases and J 4 bases; nucleotides not matched to a gene: 12. The CDR3 region is CASSPGTGHPSETQYF. The CDR3 coding sequence is TGCGCCAGCAGCCCTGGGACAGGTCACCCCTCAGAGACCCAGTACTTC. Combining the CDR3 with reference TRBV5-1 and TRBJ2-5 gives the whole variable domain KAGVTQTPRYLIKTRGQQVTLSCSPISGHRSVSWYQQTPGQGLQFLFEYFSETQRNKGNFPGRFSGRQFSNSRSEMNVSTLELGDSALYLCASSPGTGHPSETQYFGPGTRLLVL.

This chain connects TRBV24-1 to TRBJ2-1, with D possibly being TRBD2 (7 bases). V was clipped by 5 bases and J by 12 bases, with 16 bases between them. CDR1 is KGHDR, CDR2 SFDVKD, per germline. There are 13 residues in the CDR3. CDR3 in DNA: TGTGCCACCAGTGCGACAGGAGGGAGGGGGCAGTTCTTC. This sequence encodes CATSATGGRGQFF.

The chain joins TRBV7-2 to TRBJ2-3, with D maybe TRBD2 (6 bases). Trimming cost V 1 base and J 8 bases, with 16 bases left between them. This CDR3 comprises 15 residues. Germline values: CDR1 SGHTA, CDR2 FQGNSA. CDR3 nucleotide sequence: TGTGCCAGCAGCTTAGGCGGACTAACACTTGGTACGCAGTATTTT. It specifies CASSLGGLTLGTQYF.

This clonotype was seen repeatedly, ten times or more. The chain is built from TRBV10-3 and TRBJ2-1; D is uncertain. The CDR3 contains 14 residues. Germline loops: CDR1 ENHRY, CDR2 SYGVKD. Trimming removed 7 bases at V and 8 bases at J, with 18 bases between. Written as DNA, the CDR3 is TGTGCCATCACCCCCGGGCCCGAACCCTATGAGCAGTTCTTC. This sequence encodes CAITPGPEPYEQFF.

Comment on this clonotype: This is likely a read error, given that the CDR3 carries no conserved phenylalanine or tryptophan at its end. The chain employs TRBV19 and TRBJ1-5; 7 positions match TRBD1. Germline assignment: CDR1 LNHDA and CDR2 SQIVND (reference sequence). The CDR3 contains 13 residues. With 9 bases clipped from V and 6 bases from J, the junction kept 8 bases outside the gene matches. Written as DNA, the CDR3 is TGTGCCAGCTCAGACAGGGCCGGTCAGCCCCAGCATTCT. It translates to CASSDRAGQPQHS.

In its sample, this clonotype was seen a few times. The chain couples TRBV4-1 to TRBJ2-5; D is perhaps TRBD1 or TRBD2 (5 bases each). V was trimmed by 4 bases and J by 1 base, leaving 22 bases between them. CDR1 and CDR2 from the germline V gene are MGHRA and YSYEKL. The CDR3 spans 18 residues. In DNA form, the CDR3 reads TGCGCCAGCAGCCCGTATGGGGACCCTAAATTTAGCCAAGAGACCCAGTACTTC. Translation gives CASSPYGDPKFSQETQYF.

In this sample, this clonotype turned up many times. The chain employs TRBV28 and TRBJ1-2; no reliable D call. This CDR3 has 13 residues. Trimming stripped 6 bases from V and 4 bases from J, with 12 bases between. CDR1 and CDR2 from the germline V gene are MDHEN and SYDVKM. CDR3 loop: CASSSDPLYGYTF. The CDR3 bases are TGTGCCAGCAGCTCGGACCCCCTCTATGGCTACACCTTC.

Concerning this clonotype: This CDR3 fails to terminate in the conserved phenylalanine or tryptophan, so it likely reflects a read error. The gene calls are TRBV5-5 and TRBJ2-3; 7 bases are shared with TRBD2. The CDR3 spans 15 residues. Germline V CDR1 and CDR2: SGHKS, YYEKEE (reference sequence). J gave up 6 bases and V 4 bases, and 11 bases lay outside the gene matches. CDR3 loop: CASSRGDRGVDTQYC. The CDR3 DNA reads TGTGCCAGCAGCCGGGGGGACCGAGGGGTGGATACGCAGTATTGT.

The CDR3 sequence: CSARSTGAQYF. The CDR3 bases are TGCAGTGCTAGAAGCACAGGGGCCCAGTACTTC. This chain joins TRBV20-1 and TRBJ2-5; 7 bases line up with TRBD1. The CDR3 consists of 11 residues. CDR1 is DFQATT and CDR2 is SNEGSKA in the germline V gene (reference sequence). J gave up 9 bases and V 2 bases, and 3 bases lay outside the gene matches.

The chain is built from TRBV19 and TRBJ1-5; D gene unclear. This CDR3 is 12 amino acids long. Germline CDR1 and CDR2: LNHDA and SQIVND (reference sequence). The germline V and J ends were trimmed by 6 bases and 3 bases, with 6 bases remaining between them. The CDR3 region has the DNA TGTGCCAGTAGGTACCTCAATCAGCCCCAGCATTTT. It specifies CASRYLNQPQHF.

The chain links TRBV5-5 to TRBJ1-2; D ambiguous. V was shortened by 0 bases and J by 8 bases, with 5 bases between the two germline ends. The CDR3 contains 11 residues. CDR1 SGHKS and CDR2 YYEKEE come from the germline V gene (reference sequence). The CDR3 protein is CASSLEVGYTF. DNA of the CDR3: TGTGCCAGCAGCTTGGAGGTGGGCTACACCTTC.

Concerning this clonotype: A much larger clone differs by one base, so this may be a read error. The V call is TRBV5-1, the J call TRBJ2-4; D is possibly TRBD1 (5 bases). This CDR3 contains 15 residues. The germline V gene has CDR1 SGHRS and CDR2 YFSETQ. The CDR3 spells CASSLPSQGKNSQYF. CDR3 DNA sequence: TGCGCCAGCAGCTTGCCGAGCCAGGGCAAAAACAGTCAGTACTTC.

This clonotype was observed once. V gene TRBV6-5 combines with J gene TRBJ1-2; 9 nucleotides align to TRBD1. V shed 6 bases, J shed 5 bases, and the junction held 13 bases outside the gene matches. Per germline, CDR1 MNHEY and CDR2 SVGAGI. The CDR3 sequence is 16 residues long. The DNA of the CDR3 is TGTGCCAGCAGCTACAACCCGACAGGGGGTAGGTATGGCTACACCTTC. Translation gives CASSYNPTGGRYGYTF.

Relative to its sample, this clonotype is medium-sized (0.01 to 0.1%). The rearrangement links TRBV2 to TRBJ2-2; possibly TRBD1 or TRBD2 for D (5 bases each). Trimming left V 4 bases short and J 4 bases short, with 10 bases between. There are 14 residues in the CDR3. Germline V gene data show CDR1 as SNHLY and CDR2 as FYNNEI. The CDR3 loop reads CASSGQGVTGELFF. The CDR3 DNA reads TGTGCCAGCAGTGGTCAGGGAGTCACCGGGGAGCTGTTTTTT.

Ten or more counts support this clonotype. The gene calls are TRBV29-1 and TRBJ2-5; tentatively, D is TRBD2 (5 bases). Trimming removed 6 bases from V and 4 bases from J, with 24 bases in between. The CDR3 has 16 residues. CDR1 SQVTM and CDR2 ANQGSEA come from the germline V gene. The CDR3 sequence: CSVLGPSGYVGETQYF. Here the CDR3 DNA reads TGCAGCGTCCTAGGCCCTTCGGGGTATGTTGGAGAGACCCAGTACTTC.

J is TRBJ2-7 and V is TRBV12-3 or TRBV12-4; 11 bases are a match to TRBD2. The trim removed 2 bases at V and 4 bases at J, leaving 1 base unmatched. The CDR3 sequence is 14 residues long. The CDR3 protein is CASSLLAGGYEQYF. DNA of the CDR3: TGTGCCAGCAGTTTACTAGCGGGGGGATACGAGCAGTACTTC.